These 2 T cell receptor beta chains were all obtained from the same sample, sequenced in a study of CD8+ T cells in alopecia areata. Extraction of RNA preceded its reverse transcription into cDNA, which served as the sequencing template. This table comes from immunoSEQ multiplex PCR, and its TCRdb copy is limited to in-frame clones, with some not included. In the table there are 150,000 to 200,000 clones, less than 70% of which are singletons. The treatment was: oral pan-JAK inhibitor, 5-10 mg twice daily. This material consisted of CD4+ T cells sorted from blood, taken at week 24, from a patient treated with tofacitinib. The receptor set was obtained from a human donor with alopecia areata.

The chain carries TRBV9 and TRBJ2-5; perhaps D is TRBD1 or TRBD2 (5 bases each). The V end lost 0 bases, the J end lost 3 bases, and 9 bases lay between the germline ends. This CDR3 contains 14 residues. Germline V CDR1 and CDR2: SGDLS, YYNGEE. This chain's CDR3 is CASSVGGNKETQYF. The CDR3 DNA reads as TGTGCCAGCAGCGTAGGGGGGAACAAAGAGACCCAGTACTTC.

The chain links TRBV30 to TRBJ2-1, with 12 positions matching TRBD2. Looked up from germline, CDR1 is GTSNPN and CDR2 is SVGIG (reference sequence). V lost 3 bases and J lost 8; bases outside the gene matches: 5. The CDR3 runs to 14 residues. The CDR3 DNA follows: TGTGCCTGGAGCGGGCCTAGCGGGGGGGATGAGCAGTTCTTC. Protein product: CAWSGPSGGDEQFF.